These 16 T cell receptor beta chains originate from one sample sequenced in a study of a mutant IDH1 vaccine in newly diagnosed glioma. The antigens of these receptors remain unknown. Measured with immunoSEQ multiplex PCR; TCRdb has only the in-frame clones, and not every one. Of approximately 62,000 clones listed, approximately 84% were seen once; the top ten hold less than 5%. This sample's time point: week 23, last vaccination. A single vaccine dose contained 300 ug of mutant IDH1 20-mer peptide, and topical imiquimod was used with it. The material was PBMCs, obtained from a glioma patient whose treatment included an IDH1 peptide vaccine. Receptors originate from a young man with glioma.

This chain uses TRBV28 with TRBJ2-1; TRBD2 agrees at 13 bases. The germline CDR1 and CDR2 sequences are MDHEN and SYDVKM. The ends lost 3 bases at V and 10 bases at J; junction bases unmatched: 12. CDR3 length: 17 residues. CDR3 protein: CASSFWTSGGRQVEQFF. CDR3 sequence (DNA): TGTGCCAGCAGTTTCTGGACTAGCGGGGGACGCCAGGTAGAGCAGTTCTTC.

The V call is TRBV4-1, the J call TRBJ2-5; 7 bases map to TRBD2. CDR1 is MGHRA, CDR2 YSYEKL, per germline. CDR3 length: 13 residues. V shed 5 bases, J shed 0 bases, and the junction held 0 bases outside the gene matches. The CDR3 bases are TGCGCCAGCAGCGGGGGGGACCAAGAGACCCAGTACTTC. This codes for CASSGGDQETQYF.

J is TRBJ1-3 and V is TRBV6-5; no definite D call. The ends were cut back, 7 bases at V and 2 bases at J, with 9 bases in the middle. Germline V gene data show CDR1 as MNHEY and CDR2 as SVGAGI. This CDR3 comprises 13 residues. DNA for the CDR3: TGTGCCAGCACCCCGGGAACTGGAAACACCATATATTTT. It yields the protein CASTPGTGNTIYF.

This clone was recorded a few times. CDR3 coding DNA: TGTGCCAGCAGTTACTCCGGGACTAGCGGGGAAGAGACCCAGTACTTC. It is translated as CASSYSGTSGEETQYF. This chain links TRBV6-5 with TRBJ2-5; 13 positions agree with TRBD2. From germline, CDR1 is MNHEY and CDR2 SVGAGI. The junction had 1 base not matched to a gene; V was cut back by 0 bases and J by 3 bases. The CDR3 runs to 16 residues.

This clone was detected a few times. This chain joins TRBV19 and TRBJ1-2; D is unclear. V was shortened by 3 bases and J by 2 bases, with 7 bases between the two germline ends. CDR3 length: 13 amino acids. CDR1 LNHDA and CDR2 SQIVND come from the germline V gene (reference sequence). CDR3 loop: CASSMKGNYGYTF. CDR3 nucleotide sequence: TGTGCCAGTAGTATGAAAGGGAACTATGGCTACACCTTC. Variable domain in full (rest from reference TRBV19 and TRBJ1-2): DGGITQSPKYLFRKEGQNVTLSCEQNLNHDAMYWYRQDPGQGLRLIYYSQIVNDFQKGDIAEGYSVSREKKESFPLTVTSAQKNPTAFYLCASSMKGNYGYTFGSGTRLTVV.

The chain carries TRBV5-4 and TRBJ2-6, with unresolved D. Trimming pared 6 bases from V and 0 bases from J, leaving 7 bases between. Germline lookup yields CDR1 SGHNT and CDR2 YYREEE (reference sequence). The CDR3 totals 14 residues. Written as DNA, the CDR3 is TGTGCCAGCAATTCGGACTCTGGGGCCAACGTCCTGACTTTC. Amino acids: CASNSDSGANVLTF.

Judged by abundance, this clone is medium-sized. This chain uses TRBV5-6 with TRBJ2-2; D remains unclear. CDR1 and CDR2 (germline): SGHDT, YYEEEE. This CDR3 comprises 12 residues. Trimming removed 3 bases from V and 6 bases from J, with 6 bases in between. CDR3 DNA sequence: TGTGCCAGCAGCTGGAGTTCCGGGGAGCTGTTTTTT. This gives the protein CASSWSSGELFF.

The genes are TRBV6-5 and TRBJ2-5, with D perhaps given as TRBD1 or TRBD2 (5 bases each). Trimming left V 2 bases short and J 7 bases short, with 11 bases between. Germline assignment: CDR1 MNHEY and CDR2 SVGAGI. CDR3 length: 13 residues. The CDR3 loop is CASSYERGRTQYF. The CDR3 DNA sequence: TGTGCCAGCAGTTACGAGAGGGGACGGACCCAGTACTTC.

V gene TRBV6-5 combines with J gene TRBJ2-4, with D tentatively TRBD1 or TRBD2 (6 bases each). The V end was cut by 2 bases, the J end by 2 bases, with 13 bases between. This CDR3 spans 16 amino acids. Per the germline V gene, CDR1 is MNHEY and CDR2 is SVGAGI. This CDR3 reads CASSYGLGGTKNIQYF. Here the CDR3 DNA reads TGTGCCAGCAGTTACGGCCTAGGGGGGACCAAAAACATTCAGTACTTC.

The rearrangement joins TRBV4-2 to TRBJ2-5, with D possibly matching TRBD2 (5 bases). With the DNA end fitting TRBJ2-7 better, the J assignment may be wrong. The CDR3 consists of 13 residues. The V gene's germline CDR1 is LGHNA and CDR2 YNFKEQ. CDR3 in amino acids: CASSQARGIEQYF. Here the CDR3 DNA reads TGTGCCAGCAGCCAAGCCCGAGGGATCGAGCAGTACTTC.

The chain uses TRBV28 and TRBJ1-1; D is perhaps TRBD1 (6 bases). The germline V gene has CDR1 MDHEN and CDR2 SYDVKM. Deletions cut 1 base from V and 2 bases from J, with 8 bases between. The CDR3 length is 14 residues. The CDR3 loop is CASSLFGGNTEAFF. Here the CDR3 DNA reads TGTGCCAGCAGTTTATTCGGGGGCAACACTGAAGCTTTCTTT.

The rearrangement uses TRBV2 and TRBJ2-5; 10 nucleotides line up with TRBD2. The germline V gene has CDR1 SNHLY and CDR2 FYNNEI. V shed 6 bases and J 6 bases; nucleotides not matched to a gene: 10. The CDR3 is 15 residues long. CDR3 in DNA: TGTGCCAGCAGCCTACTAGCGGGGAGGGCGCAGACCCAGTACTTC. Residues: CASSLLAGRAQTQYF.

The rearrangement joins TRBV6-5 to TRBJ1-5; 11 nucleotides agree with TRBD1. The germline V gene has CDR1 MNHEY and CDR2 SVGAGI. V shed 6 bases and J 5 bases; nucleotides not matched to a gene: 6. This CDR3 has 15 residues. CDR3: CASSRGQGAYQPQHF. DNA for the CDR3: TGTGCCAGCAGCCGAGGACAGGGGGCCTATCAGCCCCAGCATTTT.

This clone is a singleton in its sample. This chain joins TRBV11-2 and TRBJ1-6; D is perhaps TRBD1 (5 bases). Trimming took 4 bases from V and 14 from J, leaving 15 bases between them. Per the germline V gene, CDR1 is SGHAT and CDR2 is FQNNGV. The CDR3 is 13 residues long. CDR3 sequence: CASSWGGGGALHF. The DNA for the CDR3 is TGTGCCAGCAGCTGGGGGGGAGGTGGGGCCCTCCACTTT.

V is TRBV18 and J is TRBJ2-3; tentative D call: TRBD1 (5 bases). CDR3 length: 14 amino acids. Germline V gene sequence: CDR1 KGHSH, CDR2 LQKENI. V shed 3 bases and J shed 0 bases, with 7 bases lying between them. The CDR3 sequence is CASSPRASTDTQYF. CDR3 nucleotides: TGTGCCAGCTCACCCAGGGCTAGCACAGATACGCAGTATTTT.

The rearrangement joins TRBV7-9 to TRBJ2-7; the D is unclear. Trimming pared 5 bases from V and 0 bases from J, leaving 8 bases between. This CDR3 has 13 amino acids. Per the germline V gene, CDR1 is SEHNR and CDR2 is FQNEAQ (reference sequence). CDR3: CASSLTTSYEQYF. The CDR3 DNA is TGTGCCAGCAGCCTTACAACCTCCTACGAGCAGTACTTC.